This TCR beta chain came from a study of blood T cell repertoires in COVID-19. Overall study: Spain, Italy and the United States supplied samples that represented acute and convalescent COVID-19.

The CDR3 is 11 residues long. Germline V gives CDR1 MDHEN, CDR2 SYDVKM. Unmatched junction bases numbered 3, after V lost 8 bases and J lost 6 bases. Participant ages covered roughly 18 to 89 years across 25 or so US areas. Participants reported their clinical history, and cohort assignment relied on those reports. As handled by the study authors: The authors estimated nucleated cell counts from reference gene primer amplification. The protocol was immunoSEQ multiplex PCR, while the TCRdb copy is restricted to in-frame clones and leaves out a portion. From that table come the V and J calls and clone size; the DNA was used to work out D and trimming. The profile shows 350,000 to 400,000 clones, around 87% of them singletons.

The sequence came from a middle-aged man in a cohort exposed to, infected with or recovered from COVID-19 (not recorded which). The chain combines TRBV28 with TRBJ2-5; TRBD2 aligns across 7 bases. The material sequenced was PBMCs or T cells enriched from blood (not recorded which). The CDR3 DNA reads as TGTGCCAGCTGGGGGGGACAGACCCAGTACTTC. Its protein product is CASWGGQTQYF.